These T cell receptor beta chains were read from a single sample in a study of T cell clonotyping in hematopoietic cell transplantation. Sequenced by immunoSEQ multiplex PCR; TCRdb stores in-frame clones only, minus some. The sample consists of 9,000 to 13,000 clones, 89% of them appearing once. The specimen was PBMCs, collected 180 days after allogeneic stem cell transplant. The source is a male patient aged 55 to 69 who had an allogeneic stem cell transplant from an unrelated donor, so the T cells may come from the graft donor. Some clones in this sample may be carry-over from other donors' samples. Both conserved end residues are part of each CDR3. D genes are given only for firm matches. Some rows have no size entry. The others give once, few or many, or a class for an expanded clone.

TRBV2	TRBJ2-2	medium-sized	NA	CASSAADLAPGELFF	TGTGCCAGCAGTGCGGCGGACCTGGCTCCCGGGGAGCTGTTTTTT
TRBV6-5	TRBJ1-5	NA	TRBD1	CASSQSQGNQPQHF	TGTGCCAGCAGCCAATCACAGGGGAATCAGCCCCAGCATTTT
TRBV7-2	TRBJ2-7	once	NA	CASSLAALDLSYEQYF	TGTGCCAGCAGCTTAGCGGCCCTTGACCTAAGCTACGAGCAGTACTTC
TRBV2	TRBJ2-1	NA	TRBD2	CASSGLAVEQFF	TGTGCCAGCAGTGGACTAGCGGTTGAGCAGTTCTTC
TRBV4-2	TRBJ1-2	NA	TRBD1	CASSQEGTGIDGYTF	TGTGCCAGCAGCCAAGAAGGGACAGGGATTGATGGCTACACCTTC
TRBV29-1	TRBJ2-1	NA	TRBD2	CSVTGLAGSSYNEQFF	TGCAGCGTTACGGGACTAGCGGGTAGCTCCTACAATGAGCAGTTCTTC
TRBV10-3	TRBJ2-3	NA	TRBD2	CAISGLNSGAPTDTQYF	TGTGCCATCAGTGGGTTAAACAGCGGGGCCCCCACAGATACGCAGTATTTT
TRBV10-3	TRBJ2-2	few	TRBD2	CAISSGGDSGELFF	TGTGCCATCAGTAGCGGGGGGGACTCCGGGGAGCTGTTTTTT
TRBV25-1	TRBJ2-5	NA	NA	CASSELSDQETQYF	TGTGCCAGCAGTGAACTTAGCGACCAAGAGACCCAGTACTTC
TRBV19	TRBJ2-3	NA	TRBD1	CASSRDRGTDTQYF	TGTGCCAGTAGTAGGGACAGGGGCACAGATACGCAGTATTTT
TRBV10-3	TRBJ2-3	NA	TRBD2	CAIGKGLAGTTDTQYF	TGTGCCATCGGGAAGGGACTAGCGGGGACCACAGATACGCAGTATTTT
TRBV6-5	TRBJ2-1	NA	NA	CASSYSRGNEQFF	TGTGCCAGCAGTTACTCGCGCGGGAATGAGCAGTTCTTC
TRBV6-4	TRBJ2-3	NA	NA	CASSDRWGTDTQYF	TGTGCCAGCAGTGATCGGTGGGGCACAGATACGCAGTATTTT
TRBV5-5	TRBJ1-6	NA	TRBD1	CASSLERDRIYNSPLHF	TGTGCCAGCAGCTTGGAGCGGGACAGGATATATAATTCACCCCTCCACTTT
TRBV7-9	TRBJ2-7	NA	NA	CASSLLQGSNEQYF	TGTGCCAGCAGCTTACTTCAGGGTAGCAACGAGCAGTACTTC
TRBV7-9	TRBJ1-2	NA	NA	CASSNMGDPNYGYTF	TGTGCCAGCAGTAACATGGGGGACCCTAACTATGGCTACACCTTC
TRBV19	TRBJ2-5	NA	NA	CASSIRGDGETQYF	TGTGCCAGTAGTATCCGTGGGGACGGAGAGACCCAGTACTTC
TRBV25-1	TRBJ1-6	once	NA	CASSEGQGIFSPLHF	TGTGCCAGCAGTGAAGGTCAGGGGATATTTTCACCCCTCCACTTT
TRBV19	TRBJ1-5	NA	NA	CASSTQGPQHF	TGTGCCAGTAGTACCCAGGGGCCCCAGCATTTT
TRBV9	TRBJ1-1	NA	TRBD1	CASSVAGVGQMNTEAFF	TGTGCCAGCAGCGTAGCTGGGGTGGGACAGATGAACACTGAAGCTTTCTTT
TRBV7-8	TRBJ1-3	medium-sized	NA	CASSLDSTGNTIYF	TGTGCCAGCAGCTTGGACAGTACGGGAAACACCATATATTTT
TRBV6-5	TRBJ1-1	NA	NA	CASSSSMNTEAFF	TGTGCCAGCAGTTCATCCATGAACACTGAAGCTTTCTTT
TRBV29-1	TRBJ2-1	NA	NA	CSVEGGEQFF	TGCAGCGTTGAAGGAGGGGAGCAGTTCTTC
TRBV6-5	TRBJ2-2	NA	TRBD1	CASSYYRGLGGELFF	TGTGCCAGCAGTTACTACAGGGGGCTCGGCGGGGAGCTGTTTTTT
TRBV27	TRBJ1-1	NA	NA	CASSRQGGANTEAFF	TGTGCCAGCAGTCGCCAGGGTGGTGCGAACACTGAAGCTTTCTTT
TRBV19	TRBJ2-3	once	NA	CASGRGHTDTQYF	TGTGCCAGTGGACGGGGGCACACAGATACGCAGTATTTT
TRBV19	TRBJ2-5	NA	NA	CASSMRGARDKETQYF	TGTGCCAGTAGTATGAGAGGGGCCAGAGATAAAGAGACCCAGTACTTC
TRBV10-3	TRBJ2-7	NA	NA	CAITAGLSGEQYF	TGTGCCATCACGGCAGGATTGAGTGGCGAGCAGTACTTC
TRBV9	TRBJ1-1	NA	NA	CASSVGRDTEAFF	TGTGCCAGCAGCGTAGGCCGTGACACTGAAGCTTTCTTT
TRBV21-1	TRBJ1-6	NA	NA	CASSKSGQGARRNSPLHF	TGTGCCAGCAGCAAATCAGGACAGGGGGCGCGGAGGAATTCACCCCTCCACTTT
TRBV7-2	TRBJ1-5	NA	NA	CASSLGEFGNQPQHF	TGTGCCAGCAGCTTAGGGGAGTTCGGCAATCAGCCCCAGCATTTT
TRBV27	TRBJ1-4	few	NA	CASSLGQPATNEKLFF	TGTGCCAGCAGTTTAGGACAGCCTGCAACTAATGAAAAACTGTTTTTT
TRBV6-5	TRBJ1-2	NA	NA	CASSYSGQPAFYGYTF	TGTGCCAGCAGTTACTCTGGGCAGCCGGCCTTCTATGGCTACACCTTC
TRBV25-1	TRBJ2-7	NA	NA	CASRGDGEQYF	TGTGCCAGCCGAGGTGATGGCGAGCAGTACTTC
TRBV10-3	TRBJ1-2	NA	TRBD1	CAITQDRDGSYTF	TGTGCCATCACCCAGGACAGGGATGGTAGCTACACCTTC
TRBV7-8	TRBJ2-1	NA	NA	CASSLVTGNEQFF	TGTGCCAGCAGCTTAGTGACAGGCAATGAGCAGTTCTTC
TRBV7-4	TRBJ1-2	few	NA	CASSLNRQPNYGYTF	TGTGCCAGCAGCTTGAACCGACAGCCGAACTATGGCTACACCTTC
TRBV6-6	TRBJ2-7	NA	TRBD1	CASSYFGQAEQYF	TGTGCCAGCAGTTACTTCGGACAGGCCGAGCAGTACTTC
TRBV5-1	TRBJ1-2	NA	NA	CASSPAYGRPDGYTF	TGCGCCAGCAGCCCTGCATACGGCCGTCCGGATGGCTACACCTTC
TRBV14	TRBJ1-6	NA	NA	CASSLYWDRNSPLHF	TGTGCCAGCAGCCTCTACTGGGACCGGAATTCACCCCTCCACTTT
TRBV25-1	TRBJ1-1	NA	TRBD1	CASKPSGGTEAFF	TGTGCCAGCAAACCATCAGGGGGGACTGAAGCTTTCTTT
TRBV5-4	TRBJ2-2	NA	NA	CASSARSHRAGDTGELFF	TGTGCCAGCAGCGCCAGAAGCCACAGGGCCGGGGACACCGGGGAGCTGTTTTTT
TRBV7-9	TRBJ2-7	NA	NA	CASSQPGSPYEQYF	TGTGCCAGCAGCCAGCCGGGATCCCCCTACGAGCAGTACTTC
TRBV5-6	TRBJ1-3	NA	TRBD1	CASSGLGQPPGNTIYF	TGTGCCAGCAGCGGCCTGGGACAGCCACCTGGAAACACCATATATTTT
TRBV7-2	TRBJ2-5	NA	NA	CASSLALGWKQETQYF	TGTGCCAGCAGCTTAGCGCTAGGGTGGAAGCAAGAGACCCAGTACTTC
TRBV19	TRBJ2-4	NA	NA	CASSPDYRVAKNIQYF	TGTGCCAGTAGCCCCGACTATAGGGTTGCCAAAAACATTCAGTACTTC
TRBV25-1	TRBJ1-1	NA	NA	CASSETEGRGLRTEAFF	TGTGCCAGCAGTGAAACGGAGGGAAGGGGTCTCCGGACTGAAGCTTTCTTT
TRBV14	TRBJ2-5	once	NA	CASSRRVSETQYF	TGTGCCAGCAGCCGCAGGGTGTCAGAGACCCAGTACTTC
TRBV19	TRBJ1-2	NA	NA	CASSISRTDGYTF	TGTGCCAGTAGTATCTCGCGGACCGATGGCTACACCTTC
TRBV6-5	TRBJ1-2	NA	NA	CASSPRPDLRYGYTF	TGTGCCAGCAGTCCAAGACCAGATTTACGCTATGGCTACACCTTC
TRBV4-2	TRBJ2-3	once	TRBD2	CASSLGGRDTQYF	TGTGCCAGCAGTCTGGGCGGGAGGGATACGCAGTATTTT
TRBV11-3	TRBJ2-3	NA	TRBD2	CASSSGGDYTDTQYF	TGTGCCAGCAGTAGCGGGGGGGATTACACAGATACGCAGTATTTT
TRBV19	TRBJ1-5	NA	NA	CASSPLRGLLSNQPQHF	TGTGCCAGTAGTCCCCTACGGGGCCTACTTAGCAATCAGCCCCAGCATTTT
TRBV10-3	TRBJ1-2	NA	NA	CAISESQGVYGYTF	TGTGCCATCAGTGAGTCGCAGGGAGTCTATGGCTACACCTTC
TRBV5-1	TRBJ1-1	NA	NA	CASSLEADTEAFF	TGCGCCAGCAGCTTGGAGGCGGACACTGAAGCTTTCTTT
TRBV18	TRBJ2-5	NA	TRBD1	CASSSRQGSQETQYF	TGTGCCAGCTCATCTCGACAGGGATCCCAAGAGACCCAGTACTTC
TRBV10-3	TRBJ2-3	NA	TRBD2	CAISVAGENTQYF	TGTGCCATCAGTGTAGCGGGGGAAAATACGCAGTATTTT